The clone carrying this T cell receptor (beta chain) has at least ten counts. This CDR3 is 15 amino acids long. Per germline, CDR1 MNHNS and CDR2 SASEGT. Trimming left V 6 bases short and J 3 bases short, with 12 bases between. The data were taken from a study of T-cell reconstitution after alpha-beta-depleted transplantation in children. During its preparation, the TCRbeta library received unique molecular identifiers. TCRdb independently ran MiXCR on the PCR reads; one entry per CDR3 protein. Among approximately 200,000 distinct CDR3 sequences listed, about 14% were seen once. The TCR comes from a human donor who donated a stem cell graft to a child with acute lymphoblastic leukemia. The sample in question was PBMCs from the stem cell graft donor, obtained from the stem cell graft. This sequence joins TRBV6-1 and TRBJ2-6, with D possibly matching TRBD2 (5 bases). CDR3 in amino acids: CASSRVGGGANVLTF. CDR3 bases: TGTGCCAGCAGCCGGGTAGGAGGTGGGGCCAACGTCCTGACTTTC.